A selection of T cell receptor beta chains follows, all from one sample in a study of blood T cell repertoires in COVID-19. Method: immunoSEQ multiplex PCR; TCRdb's copy keeps in-frame clones and lacks some. The sample consists of around 260,000 clones, about nine tenths of them appearing once. Sequences were obtained from peripheral blood. These receptors all stem from a man in his sixties who had recovered from COVID-19. The CDR3 runs from the conserved cysteine through the conserved F or W. The order of the fields is clone size, D gene, V gene, J gene, CDR3 DNA, CDR3 protein. D genes are given only for firm matches. Clone sizes are given selectively: once, few, many, or a class where the clone is expanded.

>-|-|TRBV6-2/TRBV6-3|TRBJ1-5
TGTGCCAGCAGTTGGGCCCCCCATCAGCCCCAGCATTTT
CASSWAPHQPQHF
>-|TRBD1|TRBV6-1|TRBJ2-7
TGTGCCAGCAGTGAACAAACGGGACAGGGGTCCTACGAGCAGTACTTC
CASSEQTGQGSYEQYF
>once|TRBD2|TRBV3-1/TRBV3-2|TRBJ2-3
TGTGCCACCCGGGCTAGCGGGTACACAGATACGCAGTATTTT
CATRASGYTDTQYF
>-|TRBD1|TRBV5-1|TRBJ2-7
TGCGCCAGCAGCTCCTACTCGGACAGGGGGCCTTTAGTTTCCTACGAGCAGTACTTC
CASSSYSDRGPLVSYEQYF
>-|TRBD2|TRBV3-1/TRBV3-2|TRBJ2-1
TGTGCCACCGGGGGACTAGCGGGGGGCTCGCCATACAATGAGCAGTTCTTC
CATGGLAGGSPYNEQFF
>-|-|TRBV19|TRBJ1-5
TGTGCCAGTAGTCCCGACAGGTCCAATCAGCCCCAGCATTTT
CASSPDRSNQPQHF
>-|TRBD1|TRBV30|TRBJ1-2
TGTGCCTGGAGTGTACGTACAGGGGGCCTCTATGGCTACACCTTC
CAWSVRTGGLYGYTF
>-|TRBD2|TRBV4-1|TRBJ2-5
TGCGCCAGCAGCCAAGGTGGAGCGGGGGGGCGAGAGACCCAGTACTTC
CASSQGGAGGRETQYF
>-|-|TRBV27|TRBJ2-2
TGTGCCAGCAGTTTAGGAGGGTTCCTAATCGGGGAGCTGTTTTTT
CASSLGGFLIGELFF
>-|-|TRBV5-1|TRBJ1-3
TGCGCCAGCAGAGGACAGCCTAACTCTGGAAACACCATATATTTT
CASRGQPNSGNTIYF
>few|-|TRBV7-9|TRBJ1-5
TGTGCCAGCAGTTTTACAGGGACAAATCAGCCCCAGCATTTT
CASSFTGTNQPQHF
>-|-|TRBV7-8|TRBJ2-5
TGTGCCAGCAGCTTAGGTGCAGGGGTGGGGGAGACCCAGTACTTC
CASSLGAGVGETQYF
>-|TRBD1|TRBV13|TRBJ2-7
TGTGCCAGCAGCCCTACCCCCGACAGGGGGCTTCACTACGAGCAGTACTTC
CASSPTPDRGLHYEQYF
>-|TRBD1|TRBV5-4|TRBJ2-1
TGTGCCAGCAGTTCAGGGGGTGGGCAGTTCTTC
CASSSGGGQFF
>-|-|TRBV9|TRBJ2-3
TGTGCCAGCAGCGTAGCAGCGGGTGGGGGTATGGTGGATACGCAGTATTTT
CASSVAAGGGMVDTQYF
>-|-|TRBV18|TRBJ2-7
TGTGCCAGCTCACCACCGGGACATTTCGCCTACGAGCAGTACTTC
CASSPPGHFAYEQYF
>once|TRBD1|TRBV19|TRBJ2-7
TGTGCCAGTAGCTGGACAGGGGCCTACGAGCAGTACTTC
CASSWTGAYEQYF
>few|TRBD1|TRBV10-1|TRBJ2-2
TGCGCCAGCAGTGAGTCGACAGGGGCGAACACCGGGGAGCTGTTTTTT
CASSESTGANTGELFF
>-|-|TRBV6-2/TRBV6-3|TRBJ2-3
TGTGCCAGCAGTGCCTACAGGGTGACAGATACGCAGTATTTT
CASSAYRVTDTQYF
>once|-|TRBV6-2/TRBV6-3|TRBJ1-1
TGTGCCAGCAGTTACAGTCGGGGTTCAAACACTGAAGCTTTCTTT
CASSYSRGSNTEAFF
>-|-|TRBV6-5|TRBJ2-3
TGTGCCAGCAGTTACTCGACAGGATGGGTGGATACGCAGTATTTT
CASSYSTGWVDTQYF
>-|TRBD1|TRBV15|TRBJ2-1
TGTGCCACCAGCAGAAAGGGACAGGGAGCCGTAGGTGAGCAGTTCTTC
CATSRKGQGAVGEQFF
>-|TRBD2|TRBV6-5|TRBJ2-7
TGTGCCAGCAGCGCGGGACTAGCGGTGAACGAGCAGTACTTC
CASSAGLAVNEQYF
>once|-|TRBV19|TRBJ1-4
TGTGCCAGTACCCGCGTTGGAAAACTGTTTTTT
CASTRVGKLFF
>-|TRBD1|TRBV5-1|TRBJ2-3
TGCGCCAGCAGCTCCCCAGGGGGTGGGAATACGCAGTATTTT
CASSSPGGGNTQYF
>-|TRBD1|TRBV11-3|TRBJ2-1
TGTGCCAGCAGCCAGGGACAGTACAATGAGCAGTTCTTC
CASSQGQYNEQFF
>-|TRBD2|TRBV20-1|TRBJ2-7
TGCAGTGCTCCTAGCGGCTACGAGCAGTACTTC
CSAPSGYEQYF
>-|TRBD1|TRBV5-1|TRBJ2-7
TGCGCCAGCAGCCTAAACTCCGGGACAGGTAGAACGCAGTACTTC
CASSLNSGTGRTQYF
>-|TRBD1|TRBV14|TRBJ2-3
TGTGCCAGCAGCGTTAGGACAGGGACGCGCACAGATACGCAGTATTTT
CASSVRTGTRTDTQYF
>-|TRBD1|TRBV19|TRBJ1-5
TGTGCCAGTAGTATCCTGGACAGGGTATATAGCAATCAGCCCCAGCATTTT
CASSILDRVYSNQPQHF
>-|TRBD1|TRBV30|TRBJ1-5
TGTGCCTGGAGCCCTGGACAGGGAGGTCAGCCCCAGCATTTT
CAWSPGQGGQPQHF
>few|-|TRBV9|TRBJ2-7
TGTGCCAGCAGCGTGTCAGGGGTCGAGCAGTACTTC
CASSVSGVEQYF
>-|TRBD1|TRBV19|TRBJ2-7
TGTGCCAGTAGTGTGTCGGACAGGGGGTCCTACGAGCAGTACTTC
CASSVSDRGSYEQYF
>-|-|TRBV12-3/TRBV12-4|TRBJ1-2
TGTGCCAGGGGATGGGACACCTATGGCTACACCTTC
CARGWDTYGYTF
>-|TRBD2|TRBV24-1|TRBJ2-3
TGTGCCACCAGTGATTTGAGCGGGGGCCACACAGATACGCAGTATTTT
CATSDLSGGHTDTQYF
>-|TRBD1|TRBV19|TRBJ2-2
TGTGCCAGTAGTATGGACAGGGGCTATAGCACCGGGGAGCTGTTTTTT
CASSMDRGYSTGELFF
>-|-|TRBV7-8|TRBJ1-6
TGTGCCAGCAGCTTACGGGGGGGGTATAATTCACCCCTCCACTTT
CASSLRGGYNSPLHF
>few|-|TRBV7-3|TRBJ2-2
TGTGCCAGCAGCTTAACAGCGTTAAACACCGGGGAGCTGTTTTTT
CASSLTALNTGELFF
>-|-|TRBV7-9|TRBJ2-2
TGTGCCAGCAATCAGTTTGACGGGGAGCTGTTTTTT
CASNQFDGELFF
>-|-|TRBV12-3/TRBV12-4|TRBJ1-2
TGTGCCAGCAGTCGGACAGCCCTTTCCCCGCCTTACTTC
CASSRTALSPPYF
>-|TRBD2|TRBV7-7|TRBJ2-7
TGTGCTAGCAGCTTAGGCAGCGGGGGGTCCCACGAGCAGTACTTC
CASSLGSGGSHEQYF
>-|-|TRBV21-1|TRBJ2-1
TGTGCCAGCAGCAACGGACTAGCGGGGGGGTATGAGCAGTTCTTC
CASSNGLAGGYEQFF
>-|-|TRBV5-5|TRBJ1-1
TGTGCCAGCAGCTCACACAGGTACACTGAAGCTTTCTTT
CASSSHRYTEAFF
>once|-|TRBV30|TRBJ2-4
TGTGCCTGGAGTGTGGCAGAAAACATTCAGTACTTC
CAWSVAENIQYF
>-|-|TRBV27|TRBJ2-2
TGTGCCAGCAGTTTCCCAGACAGGCCGAACACCGGGGAGCTGTTTTTT
CASSFPDRPNTGELFF